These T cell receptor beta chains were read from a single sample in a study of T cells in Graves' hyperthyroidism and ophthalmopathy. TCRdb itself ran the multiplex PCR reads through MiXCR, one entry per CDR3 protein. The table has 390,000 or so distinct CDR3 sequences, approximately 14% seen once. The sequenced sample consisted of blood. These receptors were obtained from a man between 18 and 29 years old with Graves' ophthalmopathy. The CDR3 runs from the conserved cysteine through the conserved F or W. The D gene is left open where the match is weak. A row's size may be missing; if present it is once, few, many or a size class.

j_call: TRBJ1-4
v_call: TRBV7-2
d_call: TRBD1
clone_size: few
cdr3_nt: TGTGCCAGCAGCCTAGGAAGAGGAGGACAGGGTAATGAAAAACTGTTTTTT
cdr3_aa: CASSLGRGGQGNEKLFF

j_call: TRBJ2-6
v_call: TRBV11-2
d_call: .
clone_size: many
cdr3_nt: TGTGCCAGCAAGCGGGACACTGGGGCCAACGTCCTGACTTTC
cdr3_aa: CASKRDTGANVLTF

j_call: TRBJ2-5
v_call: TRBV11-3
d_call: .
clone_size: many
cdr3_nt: TGTGCCAGCAGCTTTGGCAGGGAAGAGACCCAGTACTTC
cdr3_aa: CASSFGREETQYF

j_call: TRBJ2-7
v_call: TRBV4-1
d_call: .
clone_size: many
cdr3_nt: TGCGCCAGCAGCCAATACCAGCCCTCCTACGAGCAGTACTTC
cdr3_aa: CASSQYQPSYEQYF

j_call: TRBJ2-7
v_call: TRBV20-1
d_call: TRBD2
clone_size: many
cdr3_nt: TGCAGTGCTAGAGAGTGGCGGGAGAGTTACGAGCAGTACTTC
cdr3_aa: CSAREWRESYEQYF

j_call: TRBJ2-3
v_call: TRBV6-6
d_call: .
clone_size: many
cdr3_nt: TGTGCCAGCAGTTACGGAACGGGGGTTGGGGGCACAGATACGCAGTATTTT
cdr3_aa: CASSYGTGVGGTDTQYF

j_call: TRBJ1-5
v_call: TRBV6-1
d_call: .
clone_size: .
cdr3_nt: TGTGCCAGCAGTGGGTCTGGCTCGAATAGCAATCAGCCCCAGCATTTT
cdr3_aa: CASSGSGSNSNQPQHF

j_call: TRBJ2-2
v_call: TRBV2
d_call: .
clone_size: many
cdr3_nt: TGTGCCAGCAGTGTTGCCGGTTCGAACACCGGGGAGCTGTTTTTT
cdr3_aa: CASSVAGSNTGELFF

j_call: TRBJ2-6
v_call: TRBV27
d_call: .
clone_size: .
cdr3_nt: TGTGCCAGTAGTCTCTCTGGGGCCAGCGTCCTGACTTTC
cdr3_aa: CASSLSGASVLTF

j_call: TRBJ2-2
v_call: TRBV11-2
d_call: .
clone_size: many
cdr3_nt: TGTGCCAGCAGCTCAGAGGGACGGTGGCTGTTTTTT
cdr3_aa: CASSSEGRWLFF

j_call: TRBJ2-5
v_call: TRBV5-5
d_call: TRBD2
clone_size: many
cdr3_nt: TGTGCCAGCAGCTCCCCCGGGCTAGCGGGGGGCCAAGAGACCCAGTACTTC
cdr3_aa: CASSSPGLAGGQETQYF

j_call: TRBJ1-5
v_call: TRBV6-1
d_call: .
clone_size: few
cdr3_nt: TGTGCCAGCAGTCACCCGACAGATAGCAATCAGCCCCAGCATTTT
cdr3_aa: CASSHPTDSNQPQHF

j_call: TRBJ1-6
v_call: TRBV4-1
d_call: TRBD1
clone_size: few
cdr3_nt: TGCGCCAGCAGCCAAGTCCCTAGGACAGGGGGTAATTCACCCCTCCACTTT
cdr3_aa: CASSQVPRTGGNSPLHF

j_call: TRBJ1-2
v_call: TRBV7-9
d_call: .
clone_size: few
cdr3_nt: TGTGCCAGCAGCTTAGTGGGGGCCGTTCACTATGGCTACACCTTC
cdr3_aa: CASSLVGAVHYGYTF

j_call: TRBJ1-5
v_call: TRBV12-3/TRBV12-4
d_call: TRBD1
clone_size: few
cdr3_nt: TGTGCCAGCAGCCACGGGACAGGGGGACAGCCCCAGCATTTT
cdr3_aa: CASSHGTGGQPQHF

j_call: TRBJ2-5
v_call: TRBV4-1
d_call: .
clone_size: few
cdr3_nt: TGCGCCAGCAGTTCAGGACCAGCGGAGAATAGGGAGACCCAGTACTTC
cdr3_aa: CASSSGPAENRETQYF

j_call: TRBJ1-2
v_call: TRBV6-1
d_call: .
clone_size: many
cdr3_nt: TGTGCCAGCAGTGAATACGGGGGACACTTAGCTAACTATGGCTACACCTTC
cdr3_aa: CASSEYGGHLANYGYTF

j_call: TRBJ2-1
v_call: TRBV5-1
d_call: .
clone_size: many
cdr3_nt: TGCGCCAGCAGCTTGAGTATTAGCGGAACACTGCCGGGCAATGAGCAGTTCTTC
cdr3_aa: CASSLSISGTLPGNEQFF

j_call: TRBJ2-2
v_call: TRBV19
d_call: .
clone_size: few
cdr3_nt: TGTGCCAGTAGTATCCAGGGCACCGGGGAGCTGTTTTTT
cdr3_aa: CASSIQGTGELFF

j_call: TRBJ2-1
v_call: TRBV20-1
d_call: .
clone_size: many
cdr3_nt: TGCAGTGCTAGAGACTCGGGGGGCTATGACGGCGGTGAGCAGTTCTTC
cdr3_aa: CSARDSGGYDGGEQFF

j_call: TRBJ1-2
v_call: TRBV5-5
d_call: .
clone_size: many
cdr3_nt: TGTGCCAGCAGCTTGGGGGGACCTATTCGGCGGGGCTACACCTTC
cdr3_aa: CASSLGGPIRRGYTF

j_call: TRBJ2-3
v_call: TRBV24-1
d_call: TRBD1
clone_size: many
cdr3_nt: TGTGCCACCGAGTCCGGGACAGGACTCACAGATACGCAGTATTTT
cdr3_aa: CATESGTGLTDTQYF

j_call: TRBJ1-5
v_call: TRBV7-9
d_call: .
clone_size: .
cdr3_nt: TGTGCCAGCAGCTCACACGGGGGCGGGGTTGGCAATCAGCCCCAGCATTTT
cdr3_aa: CASSSHGGGVGNQPQHF

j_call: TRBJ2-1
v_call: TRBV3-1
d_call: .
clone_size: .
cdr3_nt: TGTGCCAGCAGCCAAGAGCCAGCAGGCTACAATGAGCAGTTCTTC
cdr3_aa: CASSQEPAGYNEQFF

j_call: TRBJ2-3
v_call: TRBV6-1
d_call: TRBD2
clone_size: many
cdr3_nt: TGTGCCAGCAAACCACCGGGACTAGTGTCAGATACGCAGTATTTT
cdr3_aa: CASKPPGLVSDTQYF

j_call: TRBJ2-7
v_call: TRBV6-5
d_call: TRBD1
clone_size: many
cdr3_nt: TGTGCCAGCAGTTACTCTAGGGACAGGGGACTCTACGAGCAGTACTTC
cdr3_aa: CASSYSRDRGLYEQYF

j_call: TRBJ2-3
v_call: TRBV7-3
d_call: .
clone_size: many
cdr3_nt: TGTGCCAGCAGCTTAATCGGCACAGATACGCAGTATTTT
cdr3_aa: CASSLIGTDTQYF

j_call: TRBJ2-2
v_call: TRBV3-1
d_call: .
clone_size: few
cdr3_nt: TGTGCCAGCAGCCCCCCTCCCCGAACCGGGGAGCTGTTTTTT
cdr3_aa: CASSPPPRTGELFF

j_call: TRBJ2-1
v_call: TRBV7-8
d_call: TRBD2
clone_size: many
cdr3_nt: TGTGCCAGCAGCTCCCCCTCGGGGAGCGGGATTCGCTTAGGTGAGCAGTTCTTC
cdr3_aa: CASSSPSGSGIRLGEQFF